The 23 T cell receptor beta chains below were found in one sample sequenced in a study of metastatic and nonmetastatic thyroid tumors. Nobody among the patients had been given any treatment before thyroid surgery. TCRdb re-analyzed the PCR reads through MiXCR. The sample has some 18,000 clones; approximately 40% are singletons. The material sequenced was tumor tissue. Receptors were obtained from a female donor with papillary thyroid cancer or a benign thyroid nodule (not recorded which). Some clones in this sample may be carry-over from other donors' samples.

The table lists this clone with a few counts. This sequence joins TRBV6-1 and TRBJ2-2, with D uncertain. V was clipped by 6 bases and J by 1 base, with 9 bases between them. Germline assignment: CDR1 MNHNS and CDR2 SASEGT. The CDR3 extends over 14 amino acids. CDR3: CASRLSENTGELFF. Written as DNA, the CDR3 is TGTGCCAGCAGGTTAAGCGAGAACACCGGGGAGCTGTTTTTT.

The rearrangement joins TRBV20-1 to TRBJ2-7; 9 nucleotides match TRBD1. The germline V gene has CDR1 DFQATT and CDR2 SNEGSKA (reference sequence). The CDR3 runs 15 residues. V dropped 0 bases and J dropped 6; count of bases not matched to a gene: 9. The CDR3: CSAREEGDRESEQYF. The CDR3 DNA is TGCAGTGCTAGAGAGGAGGGGGACAGGGAATCCGAGCAGTACTTC.

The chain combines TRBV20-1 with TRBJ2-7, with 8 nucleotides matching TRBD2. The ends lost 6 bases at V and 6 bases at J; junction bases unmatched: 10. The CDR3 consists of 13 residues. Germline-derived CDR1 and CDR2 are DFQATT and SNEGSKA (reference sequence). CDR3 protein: CSAQAGDLSEQYF. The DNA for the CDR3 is TGCAGTGCCCAAGCGGGAGACCTCTCCGAGCAGTACTTC.

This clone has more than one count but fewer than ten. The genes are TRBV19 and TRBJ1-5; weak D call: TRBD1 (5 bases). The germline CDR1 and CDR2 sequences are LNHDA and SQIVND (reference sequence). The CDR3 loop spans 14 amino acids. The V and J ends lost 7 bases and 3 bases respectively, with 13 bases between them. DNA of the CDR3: TGTGCCAGTACCCGAGACAGCTCCAATCAGCCCCAGCATTTT. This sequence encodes CASTRDSSNQPQHF. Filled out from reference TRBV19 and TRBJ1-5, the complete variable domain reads DGGITQSPKYLFRKEGQNVTLSCEQNLNHDAMYWYRQDPGQGLRLIYYSQIVNDFQKGDIAEGYSVSREKKESFPLTVTSAQKNPTAFYLCASTRDSSNQPQHFGDGTRLSIL.

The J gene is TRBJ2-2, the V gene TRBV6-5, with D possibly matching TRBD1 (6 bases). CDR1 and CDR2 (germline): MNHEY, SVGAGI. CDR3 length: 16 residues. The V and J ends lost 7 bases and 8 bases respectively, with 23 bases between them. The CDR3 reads CASKEYRGRGSGELFF. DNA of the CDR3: TGTGCCAGCAAAGAATATAGGGGCAGGGGCAGTGGGGAGCTGTTTTTT.

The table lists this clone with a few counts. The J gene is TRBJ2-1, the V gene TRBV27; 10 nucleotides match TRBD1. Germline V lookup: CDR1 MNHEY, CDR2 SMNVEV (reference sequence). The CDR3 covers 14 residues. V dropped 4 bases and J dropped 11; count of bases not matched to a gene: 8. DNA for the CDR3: TGTGCCAGCAGTTGGACGCAGGGACAGGGGAAGCAGTTCTTC. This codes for CASSWTQGQGKQFF.

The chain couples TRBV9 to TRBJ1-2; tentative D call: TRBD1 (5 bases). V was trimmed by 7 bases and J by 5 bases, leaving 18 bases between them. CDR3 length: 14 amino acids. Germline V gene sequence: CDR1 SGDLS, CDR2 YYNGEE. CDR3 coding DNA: TGTGCCAGCCAAAGGGACGCAGGCCTGTATGGCTACACCTTC. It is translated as CASQRDAGLYGYTF. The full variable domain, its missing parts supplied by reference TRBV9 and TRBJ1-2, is DSGVTQTPKHLITATGQRVTLRCSPRSGDLSVYWYQQSLDQGLQFLIQYYNGEERAKGNILERFSAQQFPDLHSELNLSSLELGDSALYFCASQRDAGLYGYTFGSGTRLTVV.

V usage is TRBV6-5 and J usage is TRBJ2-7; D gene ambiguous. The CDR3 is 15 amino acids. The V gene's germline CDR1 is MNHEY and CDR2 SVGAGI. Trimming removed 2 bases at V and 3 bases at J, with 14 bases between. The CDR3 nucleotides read TGTGCCAGCAGTTACGGGTTGGTAGGGAACTACGAGCAGTACTTC. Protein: CASSYGLVGNYEQYF.

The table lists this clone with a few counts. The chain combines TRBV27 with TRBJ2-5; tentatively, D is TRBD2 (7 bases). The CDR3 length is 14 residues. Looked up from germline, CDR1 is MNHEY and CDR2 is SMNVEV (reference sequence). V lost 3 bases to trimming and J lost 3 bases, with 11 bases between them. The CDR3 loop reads CASSFTGREETQYF. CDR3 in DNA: TGTGCCAGCAGTTTTACAGGGAGGGAAGAGACCCAGTACTTC.

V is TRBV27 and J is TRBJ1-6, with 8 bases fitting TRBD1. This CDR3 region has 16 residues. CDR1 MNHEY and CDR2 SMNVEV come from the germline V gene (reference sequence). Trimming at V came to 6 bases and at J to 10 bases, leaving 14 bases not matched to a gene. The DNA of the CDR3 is TGTGCCAGCAGGGTCCGCCAGGGGGCAGGAGGGTCACCCCTCCACTTT. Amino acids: CASRVRQGAGGSPLHF.

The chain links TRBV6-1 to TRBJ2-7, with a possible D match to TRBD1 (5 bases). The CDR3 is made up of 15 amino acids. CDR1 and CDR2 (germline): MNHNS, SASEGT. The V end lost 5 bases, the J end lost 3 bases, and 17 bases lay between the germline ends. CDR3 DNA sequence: TGTGCCAGCAGTCGGACATTTAGACAACTCTACGAGCAGTACTTC. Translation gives CASSRTFRQLYEQYF.

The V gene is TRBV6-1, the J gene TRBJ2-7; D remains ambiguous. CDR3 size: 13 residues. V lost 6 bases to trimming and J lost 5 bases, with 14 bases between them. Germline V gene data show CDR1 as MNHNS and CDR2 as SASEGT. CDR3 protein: CASRGRNRHEQYF. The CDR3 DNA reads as TGTGCCAGCAGGGGTCGTAATCGCCACGAGCAGTACTTC.

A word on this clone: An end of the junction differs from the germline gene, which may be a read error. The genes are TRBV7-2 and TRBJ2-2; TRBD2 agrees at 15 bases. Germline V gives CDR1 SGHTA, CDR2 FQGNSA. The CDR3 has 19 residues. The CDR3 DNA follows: TGTGCCAGCAGCTTAGCGAGGACTAGCGGGAGGGGCGACACTGGGGAGCTGTTTTTT. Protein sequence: CASSLARTSGRGDTGELFF.

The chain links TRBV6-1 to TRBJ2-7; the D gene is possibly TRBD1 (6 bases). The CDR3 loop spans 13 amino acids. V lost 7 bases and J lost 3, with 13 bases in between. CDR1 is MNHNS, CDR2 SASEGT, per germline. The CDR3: CASTRTVNYEQYF. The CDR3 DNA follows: TGTGCCAGCACCAGGACAGTAAACTACGAGCAGTACTTC.

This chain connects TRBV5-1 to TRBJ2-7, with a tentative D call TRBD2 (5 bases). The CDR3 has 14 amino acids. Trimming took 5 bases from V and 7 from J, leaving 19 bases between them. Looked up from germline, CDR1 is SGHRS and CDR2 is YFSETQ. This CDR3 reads CASRWGVYAGEQYF. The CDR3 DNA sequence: TGCGCCAGCAGGTGGGGTGTTTACGCGGGTGAGCAGTACTTC.

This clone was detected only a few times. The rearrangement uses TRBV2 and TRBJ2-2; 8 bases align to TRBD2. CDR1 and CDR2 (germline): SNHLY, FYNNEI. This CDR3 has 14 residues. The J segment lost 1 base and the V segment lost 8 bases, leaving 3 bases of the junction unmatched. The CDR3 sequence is CASCREGNTGELFF. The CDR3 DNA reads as TGTGCCAGCTGCCGGGAGGGGAACACCGGGGAGCTGTTTTTT.

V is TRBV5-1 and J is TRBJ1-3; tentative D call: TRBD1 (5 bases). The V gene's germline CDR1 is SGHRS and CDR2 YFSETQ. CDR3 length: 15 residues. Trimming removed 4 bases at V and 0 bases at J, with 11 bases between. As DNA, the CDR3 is TGCGCCAGCAGCCTGGTCGGGGGCTCTGGAAACACCATATATTTT. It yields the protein CASSLVGGSGNTIYF.

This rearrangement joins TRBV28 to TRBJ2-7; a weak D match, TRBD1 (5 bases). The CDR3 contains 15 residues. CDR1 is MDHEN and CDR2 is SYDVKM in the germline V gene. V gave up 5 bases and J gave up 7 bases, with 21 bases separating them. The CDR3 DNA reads TGTGCCAGCAGTACCCCCGGTGGCAGGGTATGGGAGCAGTACTTC. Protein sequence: CASSTPGGRVWEQYF.

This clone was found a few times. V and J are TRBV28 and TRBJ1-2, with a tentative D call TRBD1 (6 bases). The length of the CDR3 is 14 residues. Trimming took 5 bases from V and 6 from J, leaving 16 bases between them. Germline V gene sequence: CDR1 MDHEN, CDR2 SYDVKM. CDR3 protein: CASSTTGTLNGYTF. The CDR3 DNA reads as TGTGCCAGCAGTACTACCGGGACACTGAATGGCTACACCTTC.

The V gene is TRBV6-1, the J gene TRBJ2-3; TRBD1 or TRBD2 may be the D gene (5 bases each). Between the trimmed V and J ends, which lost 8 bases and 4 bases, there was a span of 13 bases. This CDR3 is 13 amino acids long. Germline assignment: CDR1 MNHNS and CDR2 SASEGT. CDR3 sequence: CASGGDGADTQYF. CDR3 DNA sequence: TGTGCCAGCGGGGGAGACGGGGCAGATACGCAGTATTTT.

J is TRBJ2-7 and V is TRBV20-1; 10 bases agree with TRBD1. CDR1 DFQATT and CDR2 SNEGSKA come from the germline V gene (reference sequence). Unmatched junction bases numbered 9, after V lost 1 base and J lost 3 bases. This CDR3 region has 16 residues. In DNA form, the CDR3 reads TGCAGTGCTAGAGGATATGGACAGGGGGAATACTACGAGCAGTACTTC. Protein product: CSARGYGQGEYYEQYF.

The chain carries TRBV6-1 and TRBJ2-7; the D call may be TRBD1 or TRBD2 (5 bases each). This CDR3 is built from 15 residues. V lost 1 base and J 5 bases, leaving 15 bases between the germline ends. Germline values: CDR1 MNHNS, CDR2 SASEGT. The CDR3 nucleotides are TGTGCCAGCAGTGAAGGTCTTCAGGGAGTCAACGAGCAGTACTTC. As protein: CASSEGLQGVNEQYF.

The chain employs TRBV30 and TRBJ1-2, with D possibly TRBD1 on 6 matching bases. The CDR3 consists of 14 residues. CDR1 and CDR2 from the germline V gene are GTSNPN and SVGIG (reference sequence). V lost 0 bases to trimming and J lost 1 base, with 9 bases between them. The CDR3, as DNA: TGTGCCTGGAGTGTCGGGGGGCTTAACTATGGCTACACCTTC. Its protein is CAWSVGGLNYGYTF.